Listed here are 10 T cell receptor beta chains from one sample, sequenced in a study of blood T cell repertoires in COVID-19. Some clones are missing from TCRdb's copy, which holds only in-frame ones; the method was immunoSEQ multiplex PCR. This table holds 180,000 or so clones, approximately 86% found once. The sample taken for sequencing was peripheral blood. Receptors were obtained from a young man with acute or convalescent COVID-19.

The genes are TRBV30 and TRBJ2-7, with D maybe TRBD1 (5 bases). Per the germline V gene, CDR1 is GTSNPN and CDR2 is SVGIG (reference sequence). This CDR3 is 12 amino acids long. Trimming removed 2 bases from V and 6 bases from J, with 11 bases in between. Here the CDR3 DNA reads TGTGCCTGGAGTCAGGGAACAGGCGAGCAGTACGTC. Its protein product is CAWSQGTGEQYV.

The gene calls are TRBV7-8 and TRBJ1-1; no reliable D call. The CDR3 has 16 amino acids. Germline V gene lookup returns CDR1 SGHVS and CDR2 FQNEAQ. Trimming removed 2 bases from V and 0 bases from J, with 13 bases in between. CDR3: CASSLPGGYMNTEAFF. The CDR3 DNA is TGTGCCAGCAGCTTACCTGGCGGGTACATGAACACTGAAGCTTTCTTT.

V and J are TRBV11-2 and TRBJ2-5, with TRBD1 identical over 11 bases. The germline V gene has CDR1 SGHAT and CDR2 FQNNGV. J gave up 2 bases and V 4 bases, and 3 bases lay outside the gene matches. The CDR3 is 15 residues long. Written as DNA, the CDR3 is TGTGCCAGCAGCTGGACAGGGGGCGAACAAGAGACCCAGTACTTC. This encodes CASSWTGGEQETQYF. Using reference TRBV11-2 and TRBJ2-5 for the parts outside the CDR3, the full variable domain is EAGVAQSPRYKIIEKRQSVAFWCNPISGHATLYWYQQILGQGPKLLIQFQNNGVVDDSQLPKDRFSAERLKGVDSTLKIQPAKLEDSAVYLCASSWTGGEQETQYFGPGTRLLVL.

The chain combines TRBV4-1 with TRBJ1-4, with TRBD1 matching 9 bases. J lost 8 bases, V lost 2 bases, and 3 bases had no gene match. From germline, CDR1 is MGHRA and CDR2 YSYEKL. The CDR3 spans 14 residues. The CDR3 loop is CASSQLTGGEKLFF. CDR3 coding DNA: TGCGCCAGCAGCCAACTCACAGGGGGCGAAAAACTGTTTTTT.

V usage is TRBV11-2 and J usage is TRBJ2-1, with TRBD1 as a possible D gene (6 bases). This CDR3 is 12 amino acids long. V was clipped by 5 bases and J by 10 bases, with 12 bases between them. Germline CDR1 SGHAT, CDR2 FQNNGV. CDR3 residues: CASSPQGREQFF. For the CDR3, the DNA is TGTGCCAGCAGCCCACAGGGAAGAGAGCAGTTCTTC.

The rearrangement links TRBV3-1 (or the pseudogene TRBV3-2) to TRBJ2-3; 7 bases align to TRBD2. Germline CDR1 is LGHDT and CDR2 is YNNKEL (reference sequence). V was pared by 0 bases and J by 5 bases, with 14 bases of the junction left unmatched. The CDR3 totals 18 residues. The CDR3 reads CASSQESPGLAVQDTQYF. CDR3 coding DNA: TGTGCCAGCAGCCAAGAGAGCCCGGGGCTAGCGGTCCAAGATACGCAGTATTTT.

The chain carries TRBV7-3 and TRBJ2-3; a weak D match, TRBD2 (6 bases). The CDR3 is made up of 14 amino acids. Trimming removed 5 bases at V and 0 bases at J, with 9 bases between. CDR1 SGHTA and CDR2 FQGTGA come from the germline V gene. DNA for the CDR3: TGTGCCAGCAGCCCCGGGGGTAGCACAGATACGCAGTATTTT. This encodes CASSPGGSTDTQYF.

The chain joins TRBV7-7 to TRBJ2-5, with TRBD2 matching over 11 bases. The V segment lost 2 bases and the J segment 3 bases; nucleotides outside the gene matches: 5. Germline lookup yields CDR1 SSHAT and CDR2 FNYEAQ (reference sequence). The CDR3 is 16 amino acids. Written as DNA, the CDR3 is TGTGCCAGCAGCTTATCTAGCGGGGGGTCAAAAGAGACCCAGTACTTC. Protein product: CASSLSSGGSKETQYF.

The rearrangement uses TRBV21-1 and TRBJ1-4; TRBD1 is the table's D call and was not checked against the DNA. TRBV21-1 is a recognized pseudogene. The CDR3 is 19 amino acids. CDR3 coding DNA: TGTGCCAGCAGCATTCGCGTAGGACAGGGACCCGACTGGGGCGAAAAACTGTTTTTT. Protein: CASSIRVGQGPDWGEKLFF.

The genes are TRBV19 and TRBJ1-5; no clear D gene. CDR3 length equals 13 residues. Trimming stripped 7 bases from V and 4 bases from J, with 11 bases between. Germline V gene data show CDR1 as LNHDA and CDR2 as SQIVND (reference sequence). The CDR3 region is CASNDGGNQPQHF. The CDR3, as DNA: TGTGCCAGTAATGACGGAGGGAATCAGCCCCAGCATTTT. Drawing the rest from reference TRBV19 and TRBJ1-5, the complete variable domain is DGGITQSPKYLFRKEGQNVTLSCEQNLNHDAMYWYRQDPGQGLRLIYYSQIVNDFQKGDIAEGYSVSREKKESFPLTVTSAQKNPTAFYLCASNDGGNQPQHFGDGTRLSIL.